The 6 T cell receptor beta chains presented below share a single source sample, sequenced in a study of T cell changes during pregnancy in multiple sclerosis. Profiling relied on immunoSEQ multiplex PCR, and the TCRdb table lists in-frame clones only, not all of them. The sample has roughly 60,000 clones; 80% to 95% are singletons. The source was peripheral blood, collected in the second trimester of pregnancy. Receptor source: a female donor with multiple sclerosis, enrolled in a pregnancy study.

The rearrangement uses TRBV19 and TRBJ1-5; no reliable D call. The germline CDR1 and CDR2 sequences are LNHDA and SQIVND (reference sequence). Trimming shortened V by 1 base and J by 4 bases, and 14 bases separated the two germline ends. The CDR3 is made up of 16 amino acids. CDR3 sequence: CASSIVSGSRNQPQHF. CDR3 in DNA: TGTGCCAGTAGTATAGTATCAGGATCCCGAAATCAGCCCCAGCATTTT.

The chain has TRBV6-5 and TRBJ2-7; D possibly corresponds to TRBD1 (5 bases). Per the germline V gene, CDR1 is MNHEY and CDR2 is SVGAGI. The CDR3 covers 14 residues. Trimming left V 5 bases short and J 0 bases short, with 11 bases between. The DNA of the CDR3 is TGTGCCAGCAGTGACCAGGGTCTCTCCTACGAGCAGTACTTC. Translation gives CASSDQGLSYEQYF.

The chain employs TRBV6-6 and TRBJ1-5, with no clear D. The germline CDR1 and CDR2 sequences are MNHNY and SVGAGI (reference sequence). The CDR3 has 14 amino acids. The ends were cut back, 2 bases at V and 5 bases at J, with 10 bases in the middle. The CDR3 loop is CASSYPGRHQPQHF. The CDR3 DNA reads TGTGCCAGCAGTTACCCAGGCCGCCATCAGCCCCAGCATTTT.

The genes are TRBV7-2 and TRBJ2-7, with 9 bases aligning to TRBD2. Germline V gives CDR1 SGHTA, CDR2 FQGNSA. Trimming removed 2 bases from V and 3 bases from J; junction bases left unmatched: 5. The CDR3 has 15 residues. Written as DNA, the CDR3 is TGTGCCAGCAGCTTATTAGGCGGGAGGGACTACGAGCAGTACTTC. Its protein product is CASSLLGGRDYEQYF.

This clone was picked up one time. This chain links TRBV30 with TRBJ2-5, with TRBD2 identical over 8 bases. From germline, CDR1 is GTSNPN and CDR2 SVGIG (reference sequence). This CDR3 spans 15 amino acids. J gave up 2 bases and V 3 bases, and 8 bases lay outside the gene matches. CDR3 DNA: TGTGCCTGGAGCCTATTACTAGCGGTGCAAGAGACCCAGTACTTC. Translation gives CAWSLLLAVQETQYF. Looking up the rest from reference TRBV30 and TRBJ2-5 gives the full variable domain: SQTIHQWPATLVQPVGSPLSLECTVEGTSNPNLYWYRQAAGRGLQLLFYSVGIGQISSEVPQNLSASRPQDRQFILSSKKLLLSDSGFYLCAWSLLLAVQETQYFGPGTRLLVL.

This clone was seen a handful of times. This chain connects TRBV4-1 to TRBJ1-1; 9 nucleotides line up with TRBD1. The ends lost 2 bases at V and 5 bases at J; junction bases unmatched: 6. Germline V gene data show CDR1 as MGHRA and CDR2 as YSYEKL. CDR3 size: 15 residues. In nucleotides, the CDR3 is TGCGCCAGCAGCCAACCCTACAGGGGGCGAACTGAAGCTTTCTTT. Translating gives CASSQPYRGRTEAFF.